This T cell receptor beta chain appears in the sequencing data of a study of T cell repertoires in aging, cancer and after chemotherapy. About the study: Donor ages fell into six groups from 30 or younger up to 70 or older.

This clonotype turned up a few times. What it binds is not known. Peripheral blood genomic DNA, not sorted cells or RNA, was the template. Study outcomes and limitations: Compared with age-matched healthy donors, untreated hematological or solid cancer patients showed higher blood TCR clonality. Across the chemotherapy interval, each cancer cohort showed higher median generation probability, suggesting thymic rebound.

Trimming removed 0 bases from V and 3 bases from J, with 5 bases in between. Germline V lookup: CDR1 MNHEY, CDR2 SMNVEV (reference sequence). The CDR3 totals 13 residues. Rearranged V-D-J TRB sequences were amplified with a mixed TRB-A/B primer pool. TCRdb re-analysed the multiplex PCR reads in MiXCR, keeping a single row per CDR3 protein. The sample carries 7,000 to 9,500 distinct CDR3 sequences, 20% to 25% recorded once. The sequence came from a human donor with a blood cancer. The donor label of this sample is uncertain. The V and J genes are TRBV27 and TRBJ1-1; D unclear. Sequencing was carried out using blood. The CDR3 sequence: CASSLSRYTEAFF. The DNA for the CDR3 is TGTGCCAGCAGTTTATCTCGCTACACTGAAGCTTTCTTT.